The 29 T cell receptor beta chains given below trace back to one sample, sequenced in a study of blood T cells in healthy people across ages. The authors ran a second PCR of roughly 6 to 12 cycles using a sample-barcoded 5' primer and a J-beta primer mix. MiXCR, run by TCRdb on the 5' RACE reads, gives a single entry per CDR3 protein. This table has 1 million to 1.2 million distinct CDR3 sequences, roughly two fifths appearing once. Input material: blood. These receptors all come from a man between 18 and 35 years old in good health.

The chain is built from TRBV27 and TRBJ1-2; weak D call: TRBD1 (6 bases). The length of the CDR3 is 14 residues. V was cut by 4 bases and J by 6 bases, with 15 bases left in between. Germline CDR1 reads MNHEY; CDR2 reads SMNVEV (reference sequence). CDR3 residues: CASSYRDVGDGYTF. CDR3 DNA sequence: TGTGCCAGCAGTTACAGGGATGTGGGCGATGGCTACACCTTC.

There are a few counts of this clonotype. The rearrangement joins TRBV4-2 to TRBJ1-5, with D uncertain. This CDR3 comprises 15 residues. V was clipped by 0 bases and J by 1 base, with 7 bases between them. Germline lookup yields CDR1 LGHNA and CDR2 YNFKEQ. CDR3 residues: CASSQEGSSNQPQHF. As DNA, the CDR3 is TGTGCCAGCAGCCAAGAAGGGTCGAGCAATCAGCCCCAGCATTTT.

The sample holds a few counts of this clonotype. Written as DNA, the CDR3 is TGTGCCATCGGCGGGGATCCCGAGGACGAGCAGTACTTC. This gives the protein CAIGGDPEDEQYF. This chain connects TRBV10-3 to TRBJ2-7; D perhaps matches TRBD2 (6 bases). Between the trimmed V and J ends, which lost 8 bases and 5 bases, there was a span of 16 bases. This CDR3 comprises 13 residues. Germline CDR1 ENHRY, CDR2 SYGVKD.

The sample holds many counts of this clonotype. The V call is TRBV12-3 or TRBV12-4, the J call TRBJ2-1; the D gene is possibly TRBD1 (5 bases). V lost 6 bases to trimming and J lost 11 bases, with 17 bases between them. This CDR3 is built from 13 residues. The CDR3 loop is CASSMDTFAQQFF. The DNA for the CDR3 is TGTGCCAGCAGCATGGACACCTTCGCCCAGCAGTTCTTC.

This rearrangement joins TRBV6-5 to TRBJ2-5; 9 positions agree with TRBD1. The J call could be wrong; TRBJ2-7 is a better fit for the DNA end. The CDR3 runs 16 residues. Germline assignment: CDR1 MNHEY and CDR2 SVGAGI. CDR3 sequence: CASTRHKQGASYEQYF. For the CDR3, the DNA is TGTGCCAGCACCAGACACAAACAGGGGGCTTCCTACGAGCAGTACTTC.

The chain has TRBV20-1 and TRBJ2-1, with D possibly matching TRBD2 (7 bases). CDR1 and CDR2 (germline): DFQATT, SNEGSKA (reference sequence). V dropped 7 bases and J dropped 8 bases, with 18 bases sitting between them. The CDR3 is made up of 13 amino acids. CDR3 residues: CSGLGGGRDEQFF. CDR3 DNA: TGCAGTGGGTTAGGGGGGGGTAGGGATGAGCAGTTCTTC.

The V gene is TRBV7-2, the J gene TRBJ1-3, with 9 bases aligning to TRBD1. This CDR3 has 15 residues. Looked up from germline, CDR1 is SGHTA and CDR2 is FQGNSA. Trimming cost V 5 bases and J 5 bases; bases outside gene matches: 7. DNA of the CDR3: TGTGCCAGCAGCAAGGACAGGGGAATACGAAACACCATATATTTT. It specifies CASSKDRGIRNTIYF.

In this sample, this clonotype turned up a few times. The genes are TRBV7-2 and TRBJ1-2; D not certain. CDR3 length: 14 residues. Germline CDR1 SGHTA, CDR2 FQGNSA. Deletions cut 1 base from V and 3 bases from J, with 9 bases between. The CDR3 region has the DNA TGTGCCAGCAGCTTAGGGATTCAGTACTATGGCTACACCTTC. It yields the protein CASSLGIQYYGYTF.

This chain uses TRBV6-2 or TRBV6-3 with TRBJ2-3; 8 bases are a match to TRBD2. The length of the CDR3 is 14 residues. Germline V gene sequence: CDR1 MNHEY, CDR2 SVGEGT. The J segment lost 10 bases and the V segment lost 2 bases, leaving 8 bases of the junction unmatched. The CDR3 coding sequence is TGTGCCAGCAGTTACGAGGTAGCGGGGCGGTCGCAGTATTTT. Protein sequence: CASSYEVAGRSQYF.

V is TRBV4-1 and J is TRBJ1-1; D possibly corresponds to TRBD1 (5 bases). This CDR3 contains 16 residues. Trimming removed 2 bases at V and 0 bases at J, with 13 bases between. Germline lookup yields CDR1 MGHRA and CDR2 YSYEKL. CDR3 in DNA: TGCGCCAGCAGCCAAATTCCCGGGACCGTGAACACTGAAGCTTTCTTT. Amino acids: CASSQIPGTVNTEAFF.

The genes are TRBV27 and TRBJ2-2; D perhaps matches TRBD2 (5 bases). Germline-derived CDR1 and CDR2 are MNHEY and SMNVEV (reference sequence). This CDR3 comprises 17 residues. The V gene lost 4 bases and the J gene lost 0 bases, with 15 bases spanning the gap. The CDR3 DNA reads TGTGCCAGCAGTTCCGACCTTGGCGGGCCGAACACCGGGGAGCTGTTTTTT. It specifies CASSSDLGGPNTGELFF.

The rearrangement joins TRBV5-1 to TRBJ1-3; D gene unclear. The germline V gene has CDR1 SGHRS and CDR2 YFSETQ. The ends were cut back, 4 bases at V and 0 bases at J, with 11 bases in the middle. This CDR3 has 15 residues. The CDR3 loop reads CASSLTVSSGNTIYF. The CDR3 nucleotides read TGCGCCAGCAGCCTGACGGTGAGCTCTGGAAACACCATATATTTT.

This clonotype was observed a handful of times. The chain has TRBV3-1 and TRBJ1-2; no clear D gene. The CDR3 contains 16 residues. Germline CDR1 is LGHDT and CDR2 is YNNKEL (reference sequence). V was pared by 1 base and J by 0 bases, with 12 bases between. CDR3 sequence: CASSQALTGSNYGYTF. The CDR3 DNA follows: TGTGCCAGCAGCCAAGCCTTAACCGGATCTAACTATGGCTACACCTTC.

J is TRBJ2-3 and V is TRBV20-1; TRBD2 agrees at 8 bases. The J segment lost 3 bases and the V segment lost 3 bases, leaving 17 bases of the junction unmatched. There are 18 residues in the CDR3. Germline CDR1 DFQATT, CDR2 SNEGSKA (reference sequence). The DNA of the CDR3 is TGCAGTGCTAGGACAGCCGCGTACGTAGCGGGGAGGACAGATACGCAGTATTTT. Its translation is CSARTAAYVAGRTDTQYF.

On this clonotype itself: This clone may be a read error of a much larger clone one base away. The rearrangement joins TRBV5-1 to TRBJ2-1; 8 bases agree with TRBD1. The J call may be incorrect, as the DNA end agrees better with TRBJ2-7. CDR1 and CDR2 from the germline V gene are SGHRS and YFSETQ. The CDR3 is 15 residues long. CDR3 DNA: TGCGCCAGCAGGCCAGACAGGGGATCCTACAATGAGCAGTACTTC. It translates to CASRPDRGSYNEQYF.

The chain couples TRBV5-1 to TRBJ2-7; D is perhaps TRBD1 (6 bases). CDR3 length equals 15 residues. Trimming took 2 bases from V and 3 from J, leaving 15 bases between them. Looked up from germline, CDR1 is SGHRS and CDR2 is YFSETQ. CDR3 loop: CASSLPGVFSYEQYF. CDR3 bases: TGCGCCAGCAGCTTACCAGGGGTATTCAGCTACGAGCAGTACTTC.

This clonotype has only a few counts. One end of the junction does not line up with germline, which may come from a read error. This chain connects TRBV2 to TRBJ2-3; TRBD1 matches at 8 bases. The germline gives CDR1 SNHLY, CDR2 FYNNEI. This CDR3 has 13 amino acids. The CDR3 nucleotides read TGTGCCGGCAGGGGGCAGTCCACAGATACGCAGTATTTT. This gives the protein CAGRGQSTDTQYF.

This clonotype appeared a few times. The chain recombines TRBV4-1 with TRBJ1-1; D perhaps matches TRBD1 (5 bases). V was clipped by 4 bases and J by 5 bases, with 26 bases between them. Per germline, CDR1 MGHRA and CDR2 YSYEKL. The CDR3 consists of 18 residues. The CDR3 reads CASSPAQGDYGLSTEAFF. The DNA of the CDR3 is TGCGCCAGCAGCCCAGCCCAGGGAGATTATGGGTTGTCAACTGAAGCTTTCTTT.

This clonotype was detected only a few times. J is TRBJ1-2 and V is TRBV20-1, with 8 bases identical to TRBD1. The V gene's germline CDR1 is DFQATT and CDR2 SNEGSKA (reference sequence). V lost 4 bases, J lost 6 bases, and 16 bases stayed unmatched. The CDR3 is made up of 16 amino acids. For the CDR3, the DNA is TGCAGTGCTACACGATCGGCAGGGGGCTGGGATAATGGCTACACCTTC. Its protein is CSATRSAGGWDNGYTF.

The V gene is TRBV15, the J gene TRBJ2-1; 9 nucleotides match TRBD2. The germline V gene encodes CDR1 LNHNV and CDR2 YYDKDF (reference sequence). Trimming at V came to 2 bases and at J to 6 bases, leaving 17 bases not matched to a gene. The CDR3 contains 19 residues. CDR3: CATSRIPGGRRGRGNEQFF. CDR3 bases: TGTGCCACCAGCAGAATTCCCGGGGGAAGACGCGGGAGGGGCAATGAGCAGTTCTTC.

This clonotype was detected only a few times. J is TRBJ2-1 and V is TRBV15; 8 bases line up with TRBD2. V lost 3 bases, J lost 4 bases, and 8 bases stayed unmatched. CDR1 and CDR2 (germline): LNHNV, YYDKDF (reference sequence). This CDR3 is 16 amino acids long. In DNA, the CDR3 is TGTGCCACCAGCAGCAGGAGCGGGGGAAATTACAATGAGCAGTTCTTC. Its translation is CATSSRSGGNYNEQFF. Based on the CDR3 plus reference TRBV15 and TRBJ2-1, the full variable domain is DAMVIQNPRYQVTQFGKPVTLSCSQTLNHNVMYWYQQKSSQAPKLLFHYYDKDFNNEADTPDNFQSRRPNTSFCFLDIRSPGLGDTAMYLCATSSRSGGNYNEQFFGPGTRLTVL.

This chain connects TRBV3-1 to TRBJ2-3; 8 bases agree with TRBD1. Trimming at V came to 4 bases and at J to 3 bases, leaving 12 bases not matched to a gene. The V gene's germline CDR1 is LGHDT and CDR2 YNNKEL (reference sequence). The CDR3 covers 17 residues. The CDR3 nucleotides are TGTGCCAGCAGCCCAAGCTTGCAGGGGGCATCTACAGATACGCAGTATTTT. As protein: CASSPSLQGASTDTQYF.

This chain joins TRBV3-1 and TRBJ2-3, with 7 positions matching TRBD2. This CDR3 spans 17 amino acids. Germline assignment: CDR1 LGHDT and CDR2 YNNKEL (reference sequence). J was trimmed by 4 bases and V by 0 bases; bases with no gene match: 10. The chain's CDR3 is CASSQEGAGVSPDTQYF. In DNA form, the CDR3 reads TGTGCCAGCAGCCAAGAAGGTGCGGGAGTGAGTCCAGATACGCAGTATTTT.

The J gene is TRBJ2-2, the V gene TRBV7-8; weak D call: TRBD2 (5 bases). The CDR3 has 13 residues. CDR1 and CDR2 from the germline V gene are SGHVS and FQNEAQ. Deletions cut 2 bases from V and 7 bases from J, with 8 bases between. CDR3 sequence: CASSLSGIGELFF. The DNA for the CDR3 is TGTGCCAGCAGCTTAAGCGGAATCGGGGAGCTGTTTTTT.

As concerns this clonotype: This sequence may be a read error, since a much larger clone differs from it by one base. The CDR3 protein is CASSWSTASGSEQYF. Here the CDR3 DNA reads TGCGCCAGCAGCTGGTCAACGGCTTCGGGCAGCGAGCAGTACTTC. The chain is built from TRBV5-1 and TRBJ2-5; the D is unclear. Matching the DNA end better, TRBJ2-7 makes the J call doubtful. The CDR3 spans 15 residues. Germline CDR1 and CDR2: SGHRS and YFSETQ.

This clonotype was recorded a few times. The chain combines TRBV20-1 with TRBJ2-7; no clear D. Trimming removed 2 bases from V and 3 bases from J, with 14 bases in between. The CDR3 covers 14 residues. Germline V lookup: CDR1 DFQATT, CDR2 SNEGSKA (reference sequence). The CDR3 DNA reads as TGCAGTGCTAGAAATAGGCAGGTGAGCTACGAGCAGTACTTC. Its protein is CSARNRQVSYEQYF.

Turning to this clonotype: One end of the junction is discordant with germline, which a read error may explain. The V and J genes are TRBV5-1 and TRBJ1-2, with D uncertain. CDR3 length equals 16 residues. The germline gives CDR1 SGHRS, CDR2 YFSETQ. CDR3 bases: TGCGCCAGCAGCTTGTCCCCCGTCATAACTCGGTATGACTACACCTTC. Its translation is CASSLSPVITRYDYTF. The whole variable domain, remainder taken from reference TRBV5-1 and TRBJ1-2, is KAGVTQTPRYLIKTRGQQVTLSCSPISGHRSVSWYQQTPGQGLQFLFEYFSETQRNKGNFPGRFSGRQFSNSRSEMNVSTLELGDSALYLCASSLSPVITRYDYTFGSGTRLTVV.

The chain is built from TRBV21-1 and TRBJ2-1; the D segment call TRBD1 is taken from the table without a DNA check. TRBV21-1 is shown as a pseudogene. The CDR3 runs 16 residues. CDR3 sequence reads: CVSSKTGDREPLEQFF. The DNA for the CDR3 is TGTGTCAGCAGCAAAACAGGGGACAGGGAACCCCTGGAGCAGTTCTTC.

This clonotype was recorded a few times. V gene TRBV29-1 combines with J gene TRBJ1-4; no firm D call. V gave up 7 bases and J gave up 4 bases, with 10 bases separating them. From germline, CDR1 is SQVTM and CDR2 ANQGSEA. The CDR3 runs to 12 residues. CDR3 sequence: CSAKAGNEKLFF. Written as DNA, the CDR3 is TGCAGCGCCAAAGCTGGTAATGAAAAACTGTTTTTT.